The clone carrying this T cell receptor beta chain has only a few counts. The CDR3 is made up of 12 amino acids. Germline V gene lookup returns CDR1 LGHDT and CDR2 YNNKEL (reference sequence). V was shortened by 2 bases and J by 10 bases, with 11 bases between the two germline ends. This sample stems from a study of blood T cell repertoires in COVID-19. Overall study: Acute and convalescent COVID-19 specimens originated in the United States, Italy and Spain.

The authors' processing: The assay estimated nucleated cells by amplifying reference gene primers. Profiling relied on immunoSEQ multiplex PCR, and the TCRdb table lists in-frame clones only, not all of them. V, J and clone size were drawn from that table, and D and trimming were deduced from the DNA. Of tens of thousands of clones listed, 84% are singletons. The clonotype comes from a man between 60 and 70 years old with COVID-19, enrolled during active disease. The genes are TRBV3-1 (or the pseudogene TRBV3-2) and TRBJ1-2; D not certain. The sample was peripheral blood. CDR3: CASSQLSLDYTF. In DNA, the CDR3 is TGTGCCAGCAGCCAACTATCATTAGACTACACCTTC.